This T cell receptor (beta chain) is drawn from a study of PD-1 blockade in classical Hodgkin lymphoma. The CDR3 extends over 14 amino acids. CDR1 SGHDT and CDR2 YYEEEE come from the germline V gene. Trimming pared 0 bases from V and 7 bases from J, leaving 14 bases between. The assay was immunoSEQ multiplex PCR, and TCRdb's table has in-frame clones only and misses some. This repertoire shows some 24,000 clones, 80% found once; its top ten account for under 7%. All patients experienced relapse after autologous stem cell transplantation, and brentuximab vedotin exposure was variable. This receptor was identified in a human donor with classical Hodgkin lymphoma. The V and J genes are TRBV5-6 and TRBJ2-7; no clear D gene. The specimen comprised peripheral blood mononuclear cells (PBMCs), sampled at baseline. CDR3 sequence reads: CASSLAGRSGEQYF. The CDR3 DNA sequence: TGTGCCAGCAGCTTGGCCGGAAGGTCCGGAGAGCAGTACTTC.